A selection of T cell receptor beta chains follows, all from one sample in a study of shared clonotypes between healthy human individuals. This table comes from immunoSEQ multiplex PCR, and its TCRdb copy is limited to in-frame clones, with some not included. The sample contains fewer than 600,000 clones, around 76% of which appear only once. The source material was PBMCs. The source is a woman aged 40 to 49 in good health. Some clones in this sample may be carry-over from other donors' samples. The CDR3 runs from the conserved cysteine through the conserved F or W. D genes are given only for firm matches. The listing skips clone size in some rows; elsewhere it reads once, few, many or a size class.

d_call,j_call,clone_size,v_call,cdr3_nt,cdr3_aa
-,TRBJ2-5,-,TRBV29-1,TGCAGCGTCGACCCCCACGGGCAGGTTCAAGAGACCCAGTACTTC,CSVDPHGQVQETQYF
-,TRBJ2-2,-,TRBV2,TGTGCCAGCAGTACTAGCACCGGGGAGCTGTTTTTT,CASSTSTGELFF
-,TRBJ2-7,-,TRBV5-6,TGTGCCAGCAGCTTTAGGCCTGCTATGGTCTACGAGCAGTACTTC,CASSFRPAMVYEQYF
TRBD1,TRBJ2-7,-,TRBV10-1,TGCGCCAGCAGTAGTTACAGGGGCGACTTACCCTACGAGCAGTACTTC,CASSSYRGDLPYEQYF
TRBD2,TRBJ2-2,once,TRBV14,TGTGCCAGCAGCCAACGGATAGCGGGAGGGCCCGGGGAGCTGTTTTTT,CASSQRIAGGPGELFF
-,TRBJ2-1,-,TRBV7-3,TGTGCCAGCAGCTTAGGCGGGGACCCTCATGAGCAGTTCTTC,CASSLGGDPHEQFF
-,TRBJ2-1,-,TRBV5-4,TGTGCCAGCAGCTTTGGGGTCGGTGAGCAGTTCTTC,CASSFGVGEQFF
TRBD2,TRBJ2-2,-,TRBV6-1,TGTGCCAGCAGTGAAGGACTAGCGTCGTCGGGGGAGCTGTTTTTT,CASSEGLASSGELFF
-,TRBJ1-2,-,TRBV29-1,TGCAGCGGCGGCCCAGGGGACACTAACTATGGCTACACCTTC,CSGGPGDTNYGYTF
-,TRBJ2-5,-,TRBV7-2,TGTGCCAGCAGCTCGAGGGTAGCGACCGAAGAGACCCAGTACTTC,CASSSRVATEETQYF
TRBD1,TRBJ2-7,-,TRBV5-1,TGCGCCAGCAGCCCATGGACAGGGGGCTACGAGCAGTACTTC,CASSPWTGGYEQYF
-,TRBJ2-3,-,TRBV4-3,TGCGCCAGCAGCCAAGATGATGGCGGATTGGGAGATACGCAGTATTTT,CASSQDDGGLGDTQYF
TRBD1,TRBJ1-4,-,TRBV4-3,TGCGCCAGCAGCTCCCAGGGGGAATCTAATGAAAAACTGTTTTTT,CASSSQGESNEKLFF
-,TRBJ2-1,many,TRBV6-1,TGTGCCAGCAGTGAAGAAGAGGGGGCCTACAATGAGCAGTTCTTC,CASSEEEGAYNEQFF
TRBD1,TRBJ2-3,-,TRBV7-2,TGTGCCAGCAGCCATCGGACAGGAGGCACAGATACGCAGTATTTT,CASSHRTGGTDTQYF
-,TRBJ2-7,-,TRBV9,TGTGCCAGCAGCGTCAGGTTTGGTGCCTACGAGCAGTACTTC,CASSVRFGAYEQYF
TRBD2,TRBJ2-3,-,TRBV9,TGTGCCAGCAGCGCTAGCGGGAGTGGGGCAGATACGCAGTATTTT,CASSASGSGADTQYF
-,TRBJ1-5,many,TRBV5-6,TGTGCCAGCAGCTTCACCGGCGCAGGGGTTATTCAGCCCCAGCATTTT,CASSFTGAGVIQPQHF
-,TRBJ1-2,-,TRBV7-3,TGTGCCAGCAGCTTAACGGGGGGGAGTCCCTACTATGGCTACACCTTC,CASSLTGGSPYYGYTF
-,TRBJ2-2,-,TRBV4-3,TGCGCCAGCAGCCAAGGGGTTAGCGGCCTGACCGGGGAGCTGTTTTTT,CASSQGVSGLTGELFF
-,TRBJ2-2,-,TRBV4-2,TGTGCCAGCAGCCACCCCGTCATTGGGACCGGGGAGCTGTTTTTT,CASSHPVIGTGELFF
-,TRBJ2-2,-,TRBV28,TGTGCCAGCAGGCCCAGACCGGGTTGGAGCACCGGGGAGCTGTTTTTT,CASRPRPGWSTGELFF
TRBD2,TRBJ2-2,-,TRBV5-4,TGTGCCAGCAGCTCCTATCGCCTGGGACTAGACACCGGGGAGCTGTTTTTT,CASSSYRLGLDTGELFF
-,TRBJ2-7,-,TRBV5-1,TGCGCCAGCAGCTTTGTGGCCCAAAGCTCCTACGAGCAGTACTTC,CASSFVAQSSYEQYF
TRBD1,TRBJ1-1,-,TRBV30,TGTGCCTGGAGTGTATCTTCGACCGGGACAGAGTATGAAGCTTTCTTT,CAWSVSSTGTEYEAFF
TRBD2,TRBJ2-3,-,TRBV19,TGTGCCAGTTCGCGTATAGCGGGAGTTGAGACAGATACGCAGTATTTT,CASSRIAGVETDTQYF
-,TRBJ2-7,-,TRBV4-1,TGCGCCAGCAGCCATCCCAGGAACCCCACCCCTAAGTACGAGCAGTACTTC,CASSHPRNPTPKYEQYF
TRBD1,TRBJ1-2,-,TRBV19,TGTGCCAGTAGTATTGGGGACAGAGAAAACTATGGCTACACCTTC,CASSIGDRENYGYTF
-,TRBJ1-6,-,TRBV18,TGTGCCAGCTCACCGGGGGGCGACGATTCACCCCTCCACTTT,CASSPGGDDSPLHF
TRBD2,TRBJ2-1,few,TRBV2,TGTGCCAGCAGTGGTGGTTGGGGACTAGCGGGCGGGTATGAGCAGTTCTTC,CASSGGWGLAGGYEQFF
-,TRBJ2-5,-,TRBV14,TGTGCCAGCAGCCCCGATGTGAGGGCCGGGCGGAGGTTGGAGACCCAGTACTTC,CASSPDVRAGRRLETQYF
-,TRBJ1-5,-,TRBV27,TGTGCCAGCAGTTTATGGGGGATCCGGAGCAATCAGCCCCAGCATTTT,CASSLWGIRSNQPQHF
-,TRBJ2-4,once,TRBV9,TGTGCCAGCAGCCAACAGGGTTCAGGGGCGTCGTTTCAGTACTTC,CASSQQGSGASFQYF
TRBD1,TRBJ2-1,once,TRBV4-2,TGTGCCAGCAGCCAACCTCTGGGACAGGACTACAATGAGCAGTTCTTC,CASSQPLGQDYNEQFF
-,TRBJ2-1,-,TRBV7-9,TGTGCCAGCACCTATAGCGGAGAAGTCGAGCAGTTCTTC,CASTYSGEVEQFF
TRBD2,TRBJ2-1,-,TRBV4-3,TGCGCCAGCAGCCAAGATCTAGCGGGAGTATCTTACAATGAGCAGTTCTTC,CASSQDLAGVSYNEQFF
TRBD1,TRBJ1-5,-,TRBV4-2,TGTGCCAGCAGCCAGACGGGACAGGGAGGTCAGCCCCAGCATTTT,CASSQTGQGGQPQHF
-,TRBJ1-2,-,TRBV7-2,TGTGCCAGCAGCTTAGATAGAGGGACCGCCCGGGGAGGCTACACCTTC,CASSLDRGTARGGYTF
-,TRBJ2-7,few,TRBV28,TGTGCCAGCAGTTTACCCGATAGCGAGATCTACTCCTACGAGCAGTACTTC,CASSLPDSEIYSYEQYF
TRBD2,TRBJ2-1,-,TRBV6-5,TGTGCCAGCAGTTACTCGAGCGGGACCTACAATGAGCAGTTCTTC,CASSYSSGTYNEQFF